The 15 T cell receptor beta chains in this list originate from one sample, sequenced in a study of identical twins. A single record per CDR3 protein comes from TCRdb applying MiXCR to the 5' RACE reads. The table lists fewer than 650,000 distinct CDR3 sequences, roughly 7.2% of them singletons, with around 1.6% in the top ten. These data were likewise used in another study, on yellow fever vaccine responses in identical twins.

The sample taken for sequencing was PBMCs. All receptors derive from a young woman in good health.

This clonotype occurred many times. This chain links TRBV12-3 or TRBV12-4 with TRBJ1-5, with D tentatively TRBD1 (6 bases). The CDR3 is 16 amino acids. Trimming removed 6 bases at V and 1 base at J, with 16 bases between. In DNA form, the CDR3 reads TGTGCCAGCAGGCCCACAGGGAGGGGAAGCAATCAGCCCCAGCATTTT. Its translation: CASRPTGRGSNQPQHF.

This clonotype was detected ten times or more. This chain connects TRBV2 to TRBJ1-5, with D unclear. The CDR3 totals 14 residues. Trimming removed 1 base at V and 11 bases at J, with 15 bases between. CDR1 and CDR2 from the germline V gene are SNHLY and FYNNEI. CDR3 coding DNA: TGTGCCAGCAGTGAAGGGCACTCCCCTTCGGCCCAGCATTTT. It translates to CASSEGHSPSAQHF.

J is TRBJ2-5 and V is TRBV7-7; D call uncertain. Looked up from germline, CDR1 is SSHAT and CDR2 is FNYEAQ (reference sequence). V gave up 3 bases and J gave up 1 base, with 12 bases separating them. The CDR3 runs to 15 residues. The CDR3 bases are TGTGCCAGCAGCTTCGTATTGCAGCCCCAAGAGACCCAGTACTTC. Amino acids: CASSFVLQPQETQYF.

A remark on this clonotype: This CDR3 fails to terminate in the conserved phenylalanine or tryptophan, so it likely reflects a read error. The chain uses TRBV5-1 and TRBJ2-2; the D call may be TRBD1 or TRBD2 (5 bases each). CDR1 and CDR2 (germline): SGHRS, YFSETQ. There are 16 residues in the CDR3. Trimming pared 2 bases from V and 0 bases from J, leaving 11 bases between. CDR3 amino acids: CASSLASGPNTGELFL. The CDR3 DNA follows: TGCGCCAGCAGCTTAGCTTCGGGGCCGAACACCGGGGAGCTGTTTCTT.

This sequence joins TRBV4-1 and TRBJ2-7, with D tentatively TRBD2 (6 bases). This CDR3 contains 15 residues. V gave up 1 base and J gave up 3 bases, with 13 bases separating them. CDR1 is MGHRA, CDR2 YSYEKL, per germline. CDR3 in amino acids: CASSQVPGENYEQYV. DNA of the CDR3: TGCGCCAGCAGCCAAGTCCCGGGGGAGAACTACGAGCAGTACGTC.

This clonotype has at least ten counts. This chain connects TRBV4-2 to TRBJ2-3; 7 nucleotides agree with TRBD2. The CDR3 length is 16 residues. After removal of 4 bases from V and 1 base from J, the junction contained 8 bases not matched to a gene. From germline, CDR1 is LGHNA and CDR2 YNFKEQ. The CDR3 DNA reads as TGTGCCAGCAGCCCCCCTCCGGGACTACGCACAGATACGCAGTATTTT. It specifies CASSPPPGLRTDTQYF.

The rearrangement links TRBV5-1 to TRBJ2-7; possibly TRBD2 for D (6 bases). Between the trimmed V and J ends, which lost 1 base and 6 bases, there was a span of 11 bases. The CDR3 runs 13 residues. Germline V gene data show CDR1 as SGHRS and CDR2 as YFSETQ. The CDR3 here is CASSLRGNSEQYF. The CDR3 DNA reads TGCGCCAGCAGCTTGCGGGGGAACTCCGAGCAGTACTTC.

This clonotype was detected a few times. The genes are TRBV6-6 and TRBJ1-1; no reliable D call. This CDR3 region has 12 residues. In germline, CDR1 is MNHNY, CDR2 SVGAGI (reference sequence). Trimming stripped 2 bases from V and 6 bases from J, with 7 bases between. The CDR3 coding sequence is TGTGCCAGCAGTTACGTGGGCGCTGAAGCTTTCTTT. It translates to CASSYVGAEAFF.

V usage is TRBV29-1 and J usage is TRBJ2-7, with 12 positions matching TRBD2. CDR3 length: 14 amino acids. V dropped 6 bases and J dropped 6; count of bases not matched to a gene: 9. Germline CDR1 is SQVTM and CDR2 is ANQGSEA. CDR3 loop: CSVTPSGRAGEQYF. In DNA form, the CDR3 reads TGCAGCGTGACCCCTAGCGGGAGGGCGGGCGAGCAGTACTTC.

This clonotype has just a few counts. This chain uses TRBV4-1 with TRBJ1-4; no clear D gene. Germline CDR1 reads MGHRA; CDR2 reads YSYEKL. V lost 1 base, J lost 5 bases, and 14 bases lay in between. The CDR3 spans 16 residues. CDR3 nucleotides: TGCGCCAGCAGCCAAGCAGGAGGCGGCCCAAATGAAAAACTGTTTTTT. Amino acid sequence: CASSQAGGGPNEKLFF.

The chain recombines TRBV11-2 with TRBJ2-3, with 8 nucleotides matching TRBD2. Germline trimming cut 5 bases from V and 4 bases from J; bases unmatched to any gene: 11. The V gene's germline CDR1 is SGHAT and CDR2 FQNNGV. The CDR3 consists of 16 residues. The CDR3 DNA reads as TGTGCCAGCAGCCAACCCCGCGGGGGGTCCCCAGATACGCAGTATTTT. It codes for CASSQPRGGSPDTQYF.

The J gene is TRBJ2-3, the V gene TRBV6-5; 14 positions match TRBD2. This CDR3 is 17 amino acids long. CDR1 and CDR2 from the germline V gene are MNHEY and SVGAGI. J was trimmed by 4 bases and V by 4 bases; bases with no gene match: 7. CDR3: CASSSLLTSGGADTQYF. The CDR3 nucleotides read TGTGCCAGCAGTTCCCTCCTGACTAGCGGGGGGGCAGATACGCAGTATTTT.

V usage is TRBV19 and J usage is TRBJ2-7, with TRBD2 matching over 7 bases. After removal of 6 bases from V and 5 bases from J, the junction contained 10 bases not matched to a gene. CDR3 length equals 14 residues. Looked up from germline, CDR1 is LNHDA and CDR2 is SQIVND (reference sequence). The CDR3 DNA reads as TGTGCCAGTAGCCACCGGGGACTACTCGACGAGCAGTACTTC. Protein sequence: CASSHRGLLDEQYF.

CDR3 amino acids: CASGDITYEQYV. The CDR3 nucleotides are TGTGCCAGCGGGGACATAACCTACGAGCAGTACGTC. The chain has TRBV2 and TRBJ2-7, with D possibly TRBD1 on 6 matching bases. This CDR3 has 12 residues. Germline-derived CDR1 and CDR2 are SNHLY and FYNNEI. V lost 8 bases and J lost 2, with 10 bases in between.

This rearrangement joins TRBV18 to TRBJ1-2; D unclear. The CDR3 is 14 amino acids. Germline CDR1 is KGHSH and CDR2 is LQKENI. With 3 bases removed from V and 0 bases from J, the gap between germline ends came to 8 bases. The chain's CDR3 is CASSPSSSNYGYTF. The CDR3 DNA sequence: TGTGCCAGCTCACCGAGTTCTTCTAACTATGGCTACACCTTC.